Listed below are T cell receptor beta chains from one sample, sequenced in a study of blood T cell repertoires in COVID-19. Profiled with immunoSEQ multiplex PCR; TCRdb holds only in-frame clones, not every one. The table has 200,000 to 250,000 clones, 88% seen once. The specimen was peripheral blood. These receptors were collected from a woman in her sixties with acute or convalescent COVID-19. Each CDR3 is given with its conserved first and last residue.

TRBJ1-6 TRBV6-5 CATTGYGVAGSPLHF
TRBJ2-7 TRBV27 CASSGRGRGGLVQYF
TRBJ2-7 TRBV3-1/TRBV3-2 CASSPDTTYEQYF
TRBJ2-7 TRBV7-2 CASTRGGGGYEQYF
TRBJ1-5 TRBV24-1 CATSDRDRGYSQPQHF
TRBJ2-5 TRBV10-1 CASSRDRGETQYF
TRBJ2-7 TRBV7-2 CASSLGSGYEQYF
TRBJ1-1 TRBV5-1 CASSPWTGNTEAFF
TRBJ2-1 TRBV10-1 CASSESMTGGYNNEQFF
TRBJ1-2 TRBV29-1 CSVGAGGLGYTF
TRBJ1-6 TRBV6-6 CASTLTGLYNSPLHF
TRBJ1-1 TRBV3-1/TRBV3-2 CASSQGWADNTEAFF
TRBJ2-2 TRBV11-3 CASSLTSGSVELFF
TRBJ2-3 TRBV9 CASSVDLAGEDTQYF
TRBJ1-3 TRBV3-1/TRBV3-2 CASSPRGSGNTIYF
TRBJ1-5 TRBV4-2 CASSRDRDRENQPQHF
TRBJ2-4 TRBV11-3 CASSKQGQNIQYF
TRBJ2-1 TRBV25-1 CASSDSGGTRVNEQFF
TRBJ1-2 TRBV7-9 CASSFAGGRVYTF
TRBJ1-2 TRBV5-1 CASSLAPTETYGYTF
TRBJ2-2 TRBV3-1/TRBV3-2 CASSQGDYRTGELFF
TRBJ2-3 TRBV11-2 CASSLDGADTDTQYF
TRBJ1-2 TRBV2 CASSAGPYGYTF
TRBJ2-5 TRBV9 CASSPLGRVAQETQYF
TRBJ2-7 TRBV6-4 CASTTTGDQGEQYF
TRBJ1-3 TRBV21-1 CASSSRKPISGNTIYF
TRBJ2-1 TRBV28 CASSRGLAGEYQFF
TRBJ1-2 TRBV4-1 CASSPPGLNYGYTF
TRBJ1-1 TRBV6-1 CASSEGTGLTEAFF
TRBJ2-2 TRBV11-2 CASSLSTSGGVPTGELFF
TRBJ1-2 TRBV30 CAWNRGRTDYGYTF
TRBJ1-2 TRBV21-1 CASSAWGPGQGNYGYTF